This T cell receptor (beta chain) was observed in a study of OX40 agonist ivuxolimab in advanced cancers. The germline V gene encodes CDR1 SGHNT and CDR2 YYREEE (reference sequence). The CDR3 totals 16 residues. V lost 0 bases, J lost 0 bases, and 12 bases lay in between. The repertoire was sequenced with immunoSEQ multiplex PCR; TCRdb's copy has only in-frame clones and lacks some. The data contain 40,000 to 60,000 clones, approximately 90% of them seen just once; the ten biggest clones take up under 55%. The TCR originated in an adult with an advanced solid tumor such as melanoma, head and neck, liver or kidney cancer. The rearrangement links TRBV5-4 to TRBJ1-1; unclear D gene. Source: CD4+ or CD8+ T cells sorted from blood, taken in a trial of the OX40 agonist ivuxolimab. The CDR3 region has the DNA TGTGCCAGCAGCTTGGCGGTGACCCCCATGAACACTGAAGCTTTCTTT. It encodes CASSLAVTPMNTEAFF.